The entry below gives a single T cell receptor beta chain sequence along with its context. Its antigen is not yet known. No base quality information exists; no much larger clone differs at one position. TCRdb shows the sequencer as Illumina HiSeq 2500. Quantitative 5'-RACE with molecular barcodes was the method used to prepare the TCR beta libraries. In the paper's pipeline: To identify disease-linked TCR variants, a new computational method was used, one built on a probabilistic model of VDJ rearrangement. In TCRdb, the public reads were trimmed at Q25 with fastp and aligned with MiXCR, with productive beta chains retained. Rows with a matching CDR3 protein are joined into one entry that keeps the most common DNA and genes. It is TCRdb's table, rather than the study itself, that gives the V and J calls and clone size. The sample records a few hundred thousand distinct CDR3 sequences, around 21% of which are singletons. The ten top clones hold about 3.7% of the sample.

The data derive from a study of CD8 T cells in ankylosing spondylitis (dated by TCRdb to about 2017). General notes on the study: The study profiled T cell receptor beta repertoires in healthy donors and ankylosing spondylitis patients to find disease-linked TCR variants. Peripheral blood was sampled, and synovial fluid was additionally collected from ankylosing spondylitis patients. The full study cohort comprised 25 ankylosing spondylitis patients and roughly 110 healthy donors. Overall results and qualifications from the work: Some TCR beta motif variants had previously been reported in synovial fluid and blood of reactive arthritis patients, which suggested common disease-initiation mechanisms. In peripheral blood, the disease-linked clones were found at relatively low frequencies and had a CD8+ phenotype. The disease-linked clones were reported as significantly enriched in matched synovial fluid samples from ankylosing spondylitis patients. A TCR beta motif of several highly homologous amino acid variants appeared characteristic of blood from ankylosing spondylitis patients.

The CDR3, cysteine through phenylalanine, is 17 amino acids long. CDR3 DNA is the only sequence kept; it has 51 bases, read in frame from the first base. The germline V gene specifies SGHTA as CDR1 and FQGNSA as CDR2. V ends up 4 bases short and J 0 bases short, with an unmatched junction base count of 5. The chain joins TRBV7-2 to TRBJ2-6; TRBD1 matches 8 bases in the middle. Sequencing input: blood, either unsorted or a sorted T cell fraction (not recorded which). The TCR originated in a female donor with ankylosing spondylitis or in good health (not recorded which). The CDR3: CASSWGTGISGANVLTF. The sequenced DNA: TGTGCCAGCAGCTGGGGGACAGGTATCTCTGGGGCCAACGTCCTGACTTTC. When the CDR3 is completed using the reference TRBV7-2 and TRBJ2-6 genes on either side, the full variable domain is GAGVSQSPSNKVTEKGKDVELRCDPISGHTALYWYRQSLGQGLEFLIYFQGNSAPDKSGLPSDRFSAERTGGSVSTLTIQRTQQEDSAVYLCASSWGTGISGANVLTFGAGSRLTVL.